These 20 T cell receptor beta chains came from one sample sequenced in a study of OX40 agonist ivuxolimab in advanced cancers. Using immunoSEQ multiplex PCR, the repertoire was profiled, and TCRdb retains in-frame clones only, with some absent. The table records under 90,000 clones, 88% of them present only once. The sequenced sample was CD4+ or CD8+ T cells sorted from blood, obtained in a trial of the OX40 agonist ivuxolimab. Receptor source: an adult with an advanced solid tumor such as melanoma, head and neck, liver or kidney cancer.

CDR3 residues: CASSRQITNEKLFF. In nucleotides, the CDR3 is TGTGCCAGCAGTAGACAGATTACTAATGAAAAACTGTTTTTT. The gene calls are TRBV6-5 and TRBJ1-4; D perhaps matches TRBD1 (5 bases). V was trimmed by 5 bases and J by 2 bases, leaving 9 bases between them. CDR1 and CDR2 from the germline V gene are MNHEY and SVGAGI. The CDR3 length is 14 residues.

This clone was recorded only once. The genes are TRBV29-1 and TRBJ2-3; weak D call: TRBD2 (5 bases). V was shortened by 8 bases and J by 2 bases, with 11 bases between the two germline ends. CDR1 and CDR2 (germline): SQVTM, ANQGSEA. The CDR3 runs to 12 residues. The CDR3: CSKLGHTDTQYF. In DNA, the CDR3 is TGCAGCAAACTAGGGCACACAGATACGCAGTATTTT.

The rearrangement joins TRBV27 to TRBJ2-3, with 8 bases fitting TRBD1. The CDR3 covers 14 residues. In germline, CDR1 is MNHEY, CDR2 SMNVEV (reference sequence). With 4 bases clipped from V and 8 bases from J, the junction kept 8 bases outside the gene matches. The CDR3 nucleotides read TGTGCCAGCAGTTCCGGGCAGGGGGCGGGTACGCAGTATTTT. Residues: CASSSGQGAGTQYF.

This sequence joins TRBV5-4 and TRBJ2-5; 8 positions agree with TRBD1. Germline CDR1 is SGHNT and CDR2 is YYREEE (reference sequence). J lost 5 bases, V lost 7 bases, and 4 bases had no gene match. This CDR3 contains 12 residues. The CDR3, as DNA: TGTGCCAGCGCAGGGGGCCGCGAGACCCAGTACTTC. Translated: CASAGGRETQYF.

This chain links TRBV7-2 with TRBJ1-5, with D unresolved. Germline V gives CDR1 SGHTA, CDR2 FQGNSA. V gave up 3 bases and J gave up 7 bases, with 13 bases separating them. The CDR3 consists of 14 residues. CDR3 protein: CASSLSPRGQPQHF. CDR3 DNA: TGTGCCAGCAGCTTGTCGCCGAGAGGGCAGCCCCAGCATTTT.

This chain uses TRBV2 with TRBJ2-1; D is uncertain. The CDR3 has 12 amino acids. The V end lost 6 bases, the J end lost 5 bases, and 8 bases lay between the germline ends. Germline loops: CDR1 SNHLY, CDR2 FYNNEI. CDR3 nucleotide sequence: TGTGCCAGCAGAGAGCTGGACAATGAGCAGTTCTTC. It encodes CASRELDNEQFF.

The CDR3 DNA follows: TGTGCCAGCAGCTTCGGTGGGGGGAGGCCTACCGAGCAGTACTTC. Amino acid sequence: CASSFGGGRPTEQYF. The chain has TRBV7-8 and TRBJ2-7; tentative D call: TRBD2 (6 bases). The CDR3 runs 15 residues. Per the germline V gene, CDR1 is SGHVS and CDR2 is FQNEAQ. Trimming cost V 3 bases and J 6 bases, with 18 bases left between them.

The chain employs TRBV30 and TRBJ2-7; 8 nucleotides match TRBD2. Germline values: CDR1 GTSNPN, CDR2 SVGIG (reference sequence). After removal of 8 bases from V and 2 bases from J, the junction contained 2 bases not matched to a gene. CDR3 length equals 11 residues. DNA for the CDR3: TGTGCCGGAGCGGGGGCCTACGAGCAGTACTTC. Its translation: CAGAGAYEQYF.

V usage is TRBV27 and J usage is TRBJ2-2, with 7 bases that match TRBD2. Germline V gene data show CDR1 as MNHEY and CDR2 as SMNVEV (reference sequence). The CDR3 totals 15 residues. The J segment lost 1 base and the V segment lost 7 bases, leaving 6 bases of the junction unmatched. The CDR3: CASKTGRENTGELFF. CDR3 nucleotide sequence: TGTGCCAGCAAAACGGGGAGGGAGAACACCGGGGAGCTGTTTTTT.

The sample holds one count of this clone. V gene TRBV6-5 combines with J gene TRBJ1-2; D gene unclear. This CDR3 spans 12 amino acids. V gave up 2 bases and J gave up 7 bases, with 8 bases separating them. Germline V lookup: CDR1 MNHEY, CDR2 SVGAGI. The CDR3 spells CASSYRSSGYTF. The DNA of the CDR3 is TGTGCCAGCAGTTACCGATCGAGTGGCTACACCTTC.

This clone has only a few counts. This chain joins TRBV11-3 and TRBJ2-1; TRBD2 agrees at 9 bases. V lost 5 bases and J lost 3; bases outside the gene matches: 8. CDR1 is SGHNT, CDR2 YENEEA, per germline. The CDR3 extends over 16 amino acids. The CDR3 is CASSPRTSVNYNEQFF. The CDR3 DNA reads TGTGCCAGCAGCCCAAGGACTAGCGTAAACTACAATGAGCAGTTCTTC.

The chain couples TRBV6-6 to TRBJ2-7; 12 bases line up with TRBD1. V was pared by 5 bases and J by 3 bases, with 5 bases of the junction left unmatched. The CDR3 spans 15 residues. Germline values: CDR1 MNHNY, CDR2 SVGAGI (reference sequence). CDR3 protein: CASSHRDRGLYEQYF. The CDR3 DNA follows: TGTGCCAGCAGTCACCGGGACAGGGGGCTCTACGAGCAGTACTTC.

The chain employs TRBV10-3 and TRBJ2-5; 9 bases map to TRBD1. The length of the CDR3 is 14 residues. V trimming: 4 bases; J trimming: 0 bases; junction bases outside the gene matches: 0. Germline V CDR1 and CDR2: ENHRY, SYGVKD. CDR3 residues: CAISGQGDQETQYF. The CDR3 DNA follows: TGTGCCATCAGTGGACAGGGGGACCAAGAGACCCAGTACTTC.

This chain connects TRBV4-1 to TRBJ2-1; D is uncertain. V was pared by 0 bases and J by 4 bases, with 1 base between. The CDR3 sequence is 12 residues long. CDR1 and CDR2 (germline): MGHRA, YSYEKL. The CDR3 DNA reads TGCGCCAGCAGCCAAGAATACAATGAGCAGTTCTTC. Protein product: CASSQEYNEQFF.

The CDR3 DNA sequence: TGTGCCAGCAGTAGAGACCGAACAACTAATGAAAAACTGTTTTTT. The encoded protein is CASSRDRTTNEKLFF. The rearrangement links TRBV27 to TRBJ1-4; no reliable D call. The CDR3 runs to 15 residues. V lost 5 bases and J 0 bases, leaving 10 bases between the germline ends. From germline, CDR1 is MNHEY and CDR2 SMNVEV (reference sequence). The full variable domain, rest sourced from reference TRBV27 and TRBJ1-4, is EAQVTQNPRYLITVTGKKLTVTCSQNMNHEYMSWYRQDPGLGLRQIYYSMNVEVTDKGDVPEGYKVSRKEKRNFPLILESPSPNQTSLYFCASSRDRTTNEKLFFGSGTQLSVL.

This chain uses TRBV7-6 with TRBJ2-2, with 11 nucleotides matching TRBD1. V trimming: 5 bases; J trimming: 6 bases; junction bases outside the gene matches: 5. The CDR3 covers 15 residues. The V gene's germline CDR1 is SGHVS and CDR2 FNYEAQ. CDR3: CASSLRDRGAGELFF. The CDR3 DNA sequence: TGTGCCAGCAGCCTCAGGGACAGGGGGGCCGGGGAGCTGTTTTTT.

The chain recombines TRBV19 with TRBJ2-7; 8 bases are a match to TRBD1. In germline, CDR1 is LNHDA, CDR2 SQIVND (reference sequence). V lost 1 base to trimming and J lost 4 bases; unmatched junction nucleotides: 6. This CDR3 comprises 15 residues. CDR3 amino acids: CASSIGTGGRYEQYF. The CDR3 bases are TGTGCCAGTAGTATAGGTACAGGGGGAAGGTACGAGCAGTACTTC.

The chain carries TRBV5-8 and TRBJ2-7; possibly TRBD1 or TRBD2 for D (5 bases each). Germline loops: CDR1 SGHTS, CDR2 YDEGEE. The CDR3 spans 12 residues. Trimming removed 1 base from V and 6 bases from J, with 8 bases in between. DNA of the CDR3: TGTGCCAGCAGCTTGTGGGGACCCGAGCAGTACTTC. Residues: CASSLWGPEQYF.

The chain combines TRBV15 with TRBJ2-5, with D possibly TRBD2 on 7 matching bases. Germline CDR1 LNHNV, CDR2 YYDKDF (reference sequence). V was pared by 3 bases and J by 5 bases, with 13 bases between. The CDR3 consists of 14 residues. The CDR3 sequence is CATSSEGGRETQYF. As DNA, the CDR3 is TGTGCCACCAGCAGCGAGGGGGGGCGGGAGACCCAGTACTTC. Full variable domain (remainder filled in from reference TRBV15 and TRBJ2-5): DAMVIQNPRYQVTQFGKPVTLSCSQTLNHNVMYWYQQKSSQAPKLLFHYYDKDFNNEADTPDNFQSRRPNTSFCFLDIRSPGLGDTAMYLCATSSEGGRETQYFGPGTRLLVL.

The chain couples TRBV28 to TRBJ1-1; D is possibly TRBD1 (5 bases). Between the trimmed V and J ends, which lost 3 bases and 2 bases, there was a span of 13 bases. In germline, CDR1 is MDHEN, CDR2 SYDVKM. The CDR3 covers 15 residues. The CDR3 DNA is TGTGCCAGCAGTTTCAGAGCCAGGGCCAACACTGAAGCTTTCTTT. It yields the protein CASSFRARANTEAFF.